The sequence of this T cell receptor (beta chain) was determined in a study of tumor T cells in aggressive B-cell lymphoma. Some clones are missing from TCRdb's copy, which holds only in-frame ones; the method was immunoSEQ multiplex PCR. The sample gives 9,900 or so clones, nearly 95% of which show up once; around 2.9% is in the top ten. V lost 2 bases and J lost 0, with 11 bases in between. CDR3 size: 15 residues. The germline gives CDR1 SGHNT, CDR2 YYREEE (reference sequence). The chain carries TRBV5-4 and TRBJ1-1, with D tentatively TRBD1 (5 bases). Source material: tumor tissue. The clonotype originates from an adult with diffuse large B cell lymphoma. Written as DNA, the CDR3 is TGTGCCAGCAGCTTACCCGGGGGAGTGAACACTGAAGCTTTCTTT. Translated, it gives CASSLPGGVNTEAFF.